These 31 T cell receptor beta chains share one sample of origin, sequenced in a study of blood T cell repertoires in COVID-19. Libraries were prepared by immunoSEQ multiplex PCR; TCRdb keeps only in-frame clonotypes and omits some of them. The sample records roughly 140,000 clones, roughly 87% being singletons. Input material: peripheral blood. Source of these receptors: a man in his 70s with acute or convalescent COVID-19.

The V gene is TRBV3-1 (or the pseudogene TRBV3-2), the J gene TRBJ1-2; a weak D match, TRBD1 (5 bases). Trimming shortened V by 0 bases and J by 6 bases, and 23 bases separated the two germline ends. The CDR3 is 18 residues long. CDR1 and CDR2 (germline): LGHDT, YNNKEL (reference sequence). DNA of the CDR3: TGTGCCAGCAGCCAAGACCCTCCCTCGTGGGGCATTGAGGATGGCTACACCTTC. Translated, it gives CASSQDPPSWGIEDGYTF.

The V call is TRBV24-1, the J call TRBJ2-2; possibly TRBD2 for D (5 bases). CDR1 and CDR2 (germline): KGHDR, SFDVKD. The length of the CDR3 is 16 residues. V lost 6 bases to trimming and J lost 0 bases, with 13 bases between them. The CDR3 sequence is CATSRDNIANTGELFF. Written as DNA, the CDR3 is TGTGCCACCAGTCGGGATAACATAGCGAACACCGGGGAGCTGTTTTTT.

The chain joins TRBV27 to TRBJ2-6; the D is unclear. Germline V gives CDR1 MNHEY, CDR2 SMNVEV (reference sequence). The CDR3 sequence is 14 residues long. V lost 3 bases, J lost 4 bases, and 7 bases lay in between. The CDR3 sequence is CASSLKPGANVLTF. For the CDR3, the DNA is TGTGCCAGCAGTTTGAAGCCCGGGGCCAACGTCCTGACTTTC.

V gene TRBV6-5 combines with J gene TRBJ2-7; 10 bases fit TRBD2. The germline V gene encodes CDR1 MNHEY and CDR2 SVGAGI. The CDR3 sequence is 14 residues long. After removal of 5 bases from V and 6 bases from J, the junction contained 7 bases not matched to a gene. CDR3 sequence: CASSPRASGGEQYF. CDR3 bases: TGTGCCAGCAGTCCTCGGGCTAGCGGGGGCGAGCAGTACTTC.

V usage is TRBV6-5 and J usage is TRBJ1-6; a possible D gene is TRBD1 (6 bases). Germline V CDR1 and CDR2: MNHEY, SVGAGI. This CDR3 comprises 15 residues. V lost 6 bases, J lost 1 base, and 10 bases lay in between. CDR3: CASSQQGSYNSPLHF. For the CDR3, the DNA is TGTGCCAGCAGCCAGCAGGGGTCCTATAATTCACCCCTCCACTTT.

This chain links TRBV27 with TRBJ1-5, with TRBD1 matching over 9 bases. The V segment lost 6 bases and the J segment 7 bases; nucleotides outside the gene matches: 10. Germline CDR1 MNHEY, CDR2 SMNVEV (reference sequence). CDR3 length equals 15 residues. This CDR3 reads CASSPRDRVDQPQHF. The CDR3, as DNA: TGTGCCAGCAGCCCCCGGGACAGGGTTGACCAGCCCCAGCATTTT.

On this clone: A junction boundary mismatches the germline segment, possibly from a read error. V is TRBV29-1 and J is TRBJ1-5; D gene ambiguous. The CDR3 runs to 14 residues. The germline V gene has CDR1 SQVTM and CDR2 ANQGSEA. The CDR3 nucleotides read TGCAGCGTTACGTTCGGGAGTAGCGATCAGCCCCAGCATTTT. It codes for CSVTFGSSDQPQHF.

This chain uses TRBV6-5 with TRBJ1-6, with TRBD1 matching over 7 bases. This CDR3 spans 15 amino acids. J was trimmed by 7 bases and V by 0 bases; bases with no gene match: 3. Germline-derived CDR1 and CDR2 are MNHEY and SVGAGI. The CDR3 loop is CASSYSIQGNSPLHF. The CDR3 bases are TGTGCCAGCAGTTACTCGATACAGGGGAATTCACCCCTCCACTTT.

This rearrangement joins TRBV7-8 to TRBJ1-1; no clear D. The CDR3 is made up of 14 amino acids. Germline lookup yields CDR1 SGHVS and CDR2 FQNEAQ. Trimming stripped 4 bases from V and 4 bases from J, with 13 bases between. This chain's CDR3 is CASSSLGAGTEAFF. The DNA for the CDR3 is TGTGCCAGCAGCTCCCTGGGAGCGGGCACTGAAGCTTTCTTT.

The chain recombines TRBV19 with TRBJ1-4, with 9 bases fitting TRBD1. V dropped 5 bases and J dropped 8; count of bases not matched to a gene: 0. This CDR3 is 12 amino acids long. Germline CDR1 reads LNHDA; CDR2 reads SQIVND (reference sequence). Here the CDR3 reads CASSGQGEKLFF. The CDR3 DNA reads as TGTGCCAGTAGTGGACAGGGGGAAAAACTGTTTTTT.

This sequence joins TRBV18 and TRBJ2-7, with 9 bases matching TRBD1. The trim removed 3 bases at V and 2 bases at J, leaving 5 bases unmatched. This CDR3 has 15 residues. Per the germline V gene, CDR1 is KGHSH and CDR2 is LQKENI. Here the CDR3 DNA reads TGTGCCAGCTCACCGGGACAGGGAGGGCCCTACGAGCAGTACTTC. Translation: CASSPGQGGPYEQYF.

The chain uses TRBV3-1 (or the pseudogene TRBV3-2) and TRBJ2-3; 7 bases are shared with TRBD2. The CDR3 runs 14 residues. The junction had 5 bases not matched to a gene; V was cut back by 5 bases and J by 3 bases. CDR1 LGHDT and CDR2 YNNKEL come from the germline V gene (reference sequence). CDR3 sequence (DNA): TGTGCCAGCAGCGCGGGAGTTGCGACAGATACGCAGTATTTT. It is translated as CASSAGVATDTQYF.

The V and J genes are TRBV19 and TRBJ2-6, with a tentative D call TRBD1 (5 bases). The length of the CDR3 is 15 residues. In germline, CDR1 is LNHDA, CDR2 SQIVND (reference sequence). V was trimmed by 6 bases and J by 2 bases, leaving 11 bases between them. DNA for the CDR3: TGTGCCAGTAGCAAACAGGCCACTGGGGCCAACGTCCTGACTTTC. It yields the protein CASSKQATGANVLTF.

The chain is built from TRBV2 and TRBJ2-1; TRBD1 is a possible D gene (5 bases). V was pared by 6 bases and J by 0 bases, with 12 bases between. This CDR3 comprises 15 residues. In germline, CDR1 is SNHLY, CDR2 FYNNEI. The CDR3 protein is CASSERQSSYNEQFF. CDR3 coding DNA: TGTGCCAGCAGCGAAAGACAGAGCTCCTACAATGAGCAGTTCTTC.

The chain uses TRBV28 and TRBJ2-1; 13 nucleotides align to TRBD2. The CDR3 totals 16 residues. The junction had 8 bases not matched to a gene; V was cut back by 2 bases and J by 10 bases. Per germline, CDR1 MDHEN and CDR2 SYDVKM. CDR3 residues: CASSLIGLAGAGEQFF. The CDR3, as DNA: TGTGCCAGCAGTTTAATTGGACTAGCGGGAGCCGGGGAGCAGTTCTTC.

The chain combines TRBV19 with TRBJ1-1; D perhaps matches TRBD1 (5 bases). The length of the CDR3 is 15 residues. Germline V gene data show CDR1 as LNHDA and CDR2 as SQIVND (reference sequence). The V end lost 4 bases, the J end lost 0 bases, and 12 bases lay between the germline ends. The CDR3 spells CASSRGEVMNTEAFF. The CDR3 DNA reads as TGTGCCAGTAGTAGAGGGGAGGTGATGAACACTGAAGCTTTCTTT.

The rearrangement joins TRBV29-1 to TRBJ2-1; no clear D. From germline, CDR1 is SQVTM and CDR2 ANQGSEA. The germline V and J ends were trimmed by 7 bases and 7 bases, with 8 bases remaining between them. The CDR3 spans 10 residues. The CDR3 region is CSAYWNEQFF. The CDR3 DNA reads TGCAGCGCCTACTGGAATGAGCAGTTCTTC.

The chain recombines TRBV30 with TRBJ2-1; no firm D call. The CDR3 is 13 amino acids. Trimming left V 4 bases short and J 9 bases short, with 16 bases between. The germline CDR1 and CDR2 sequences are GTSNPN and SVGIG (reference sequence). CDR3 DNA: TGTGCCTGGACCCGGTCGACATCTACTGAGCAGTTCTTC. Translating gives CAWTRSTSTEQFF.

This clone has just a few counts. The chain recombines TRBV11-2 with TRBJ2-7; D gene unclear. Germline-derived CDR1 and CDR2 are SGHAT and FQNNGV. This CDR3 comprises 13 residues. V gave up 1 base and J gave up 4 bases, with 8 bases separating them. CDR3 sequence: CASSLVAAYEQYF. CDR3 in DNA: TGTGCCAGCAGCTTAGTGGCAGCGTACGAGCAGTACTTC.

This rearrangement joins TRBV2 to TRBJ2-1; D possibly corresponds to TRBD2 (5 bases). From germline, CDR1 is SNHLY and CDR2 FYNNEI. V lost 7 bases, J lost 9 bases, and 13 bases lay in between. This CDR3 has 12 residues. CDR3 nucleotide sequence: TGTGCCAGCACCCGAGAGGCGGGTGAGCAGTTCTTC. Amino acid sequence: CASTREAGEQFF.

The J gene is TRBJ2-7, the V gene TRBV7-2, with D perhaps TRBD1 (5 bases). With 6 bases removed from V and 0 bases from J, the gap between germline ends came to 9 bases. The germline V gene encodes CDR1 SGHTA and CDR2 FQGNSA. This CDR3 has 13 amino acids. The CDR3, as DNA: TGTGCCAGCAGAACGACAGCCTCCTACGAGCAGTACTTC. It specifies CASRTTASYEQYF.

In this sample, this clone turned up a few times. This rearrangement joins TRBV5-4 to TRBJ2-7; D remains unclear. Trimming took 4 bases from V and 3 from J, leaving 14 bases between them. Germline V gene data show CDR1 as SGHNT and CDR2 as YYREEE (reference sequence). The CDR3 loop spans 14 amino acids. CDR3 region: CASSTRLKFYEQYF. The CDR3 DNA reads TGTGCCAGCAGCACCCGACTGAAATTCTACGAGCAGTACTTC.

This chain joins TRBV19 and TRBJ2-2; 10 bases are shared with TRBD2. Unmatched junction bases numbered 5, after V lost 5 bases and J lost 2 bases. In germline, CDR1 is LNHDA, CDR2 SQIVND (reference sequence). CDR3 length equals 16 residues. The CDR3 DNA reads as TGTGCCAGTAGTGCCCTAGCGGGAGAAAACACCGGGGAGCTGTTTTTT. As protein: CASSALAGENTGELFF.

The CDR3 protein is CASSLIAGGSDTQYF. In DNA form, the CDR3 reads TGTGCCAGCAGCTTGATAGCGGGAGGGTCAGATACGCAGTATTTT. The chain joins TRBV11-2 to TRBJ2-3; 11 bases are shared with TRBD2. V shed 3 bases, J shed 4 bases, and the junction held 3 bases outside the gene matches. CDR3 length: 15 amino acids. From germline, CDR1 is SGHAT and CDR2 FQNNGV.

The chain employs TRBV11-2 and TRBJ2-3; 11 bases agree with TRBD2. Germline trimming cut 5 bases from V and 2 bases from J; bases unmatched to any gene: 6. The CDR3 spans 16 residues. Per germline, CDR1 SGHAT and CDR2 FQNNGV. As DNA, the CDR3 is TGTGCCAGCAGCATTATAGCGGGGGGGTTCACAGATACGCAGTATTTT. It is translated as CASSIIAGGFTDTQYF.

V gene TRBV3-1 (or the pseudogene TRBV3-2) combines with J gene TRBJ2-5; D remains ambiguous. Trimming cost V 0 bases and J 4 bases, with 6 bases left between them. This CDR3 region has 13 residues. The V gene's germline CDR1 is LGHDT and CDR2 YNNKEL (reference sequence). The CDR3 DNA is TGTGCCAGCAGCCAAGATTCAGGAGAGACCCAGTACTTC. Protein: CASSQDSGETQYF.

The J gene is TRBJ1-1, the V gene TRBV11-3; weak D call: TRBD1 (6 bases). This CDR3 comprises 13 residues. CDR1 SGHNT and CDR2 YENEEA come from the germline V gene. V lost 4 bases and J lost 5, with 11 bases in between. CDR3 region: CASSWEGGTEAFF. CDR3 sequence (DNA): TGTGCCAGCAGCTGGGAGGGGGGGACTGAAGCTTTCTTT.

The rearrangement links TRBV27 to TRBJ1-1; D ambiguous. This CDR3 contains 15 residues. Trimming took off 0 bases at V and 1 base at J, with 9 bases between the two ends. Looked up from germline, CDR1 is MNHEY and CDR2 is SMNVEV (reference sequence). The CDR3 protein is CASSLSRLSNTEAFF. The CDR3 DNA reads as TGTGCCAGCAGTTTATCACGACTTTCGAACACTGAAGCTTTCTTT.

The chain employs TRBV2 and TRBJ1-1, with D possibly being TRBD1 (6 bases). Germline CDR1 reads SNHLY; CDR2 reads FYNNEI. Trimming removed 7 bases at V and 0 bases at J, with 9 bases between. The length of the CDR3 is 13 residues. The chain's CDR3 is CASNGQMNTEAFF. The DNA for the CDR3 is TGTGCCAGCAACGGACAGATGAACACTGAAGCTTTCTTT.

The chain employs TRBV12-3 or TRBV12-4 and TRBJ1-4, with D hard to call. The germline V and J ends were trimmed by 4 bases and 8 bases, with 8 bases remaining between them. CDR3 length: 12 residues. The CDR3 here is CASSSEWEKLFF. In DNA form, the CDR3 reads TGTGCCAGCAGTTCGGAGTGGGAAAAACTGTTTTTT.

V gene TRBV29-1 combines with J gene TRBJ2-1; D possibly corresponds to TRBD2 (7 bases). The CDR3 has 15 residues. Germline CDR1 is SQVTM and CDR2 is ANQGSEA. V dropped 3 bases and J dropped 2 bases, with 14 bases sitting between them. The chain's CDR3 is CSVERGGRAYNEQFF. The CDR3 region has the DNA TGCAGCGTTGAGAGGGGGGGGCGAGCCTACAATGAGCAGTTCTTC.